The rows below give T cell receptor beta chains drawn from one sample of a study of CD8 T cells in Susac syndrome. TCRdb passed the immunoSEQ multiplex PCR reads through MiXCR, listing each CDR3 protein once. The sample includes 240,000 or so distinct CDR3 sequences, 90% to 96% seen only once; the top ten take roughly 0.1%. Sample: CD4+ T cells from PBMCs. The receptors come from a human donor with Susac syndrome. Each CDR3 is given with its conserved first and last residue. A D gene is named only where the DNA matches it firmly. Rows may omit the clone size; those that give it use once, few, many or a size class.

.	TRBV2	TRBJ2-6	.	TGTGCCAGCAGTGACAGTTACTCTGGGGCCAACGTCCTGACTTTC	CASSDSYSGANVLTF
TRBD1	TRBV15	TRBJ1-2	.	TGTGCCACCAGCAGAGATTCTGTGACAGGGGTCTATGGCTACACCTTC	CATSRDSVTGVYGYTF
.	TRBV27	TRBJ1-3	.	TGTGCCAGCAGTTTCGCGGCCGGGGCTGGAAACACCATATATTTT	CASSFAAGAGNTIYF
.	TRBV29-1	TRBJ2-5	.	TGCAGCGTTGAAGCGCAATTCCAAGAGACCCAGTACTTC	CSVEAQFQETQYF
TRBD1	TRBV4-2	TRBJ2-7	.	TGTGCCAGCAGCCATGTTCCGGGACAGGGCTCCTACGAGCAGTACTTC	CASSHVPGQGSYEQYF
.	TRBV24-1	TRBJ2-2	.	TGTGCCACCAGTGAGTGGGGCAACACCGGGGAGCTGTTTTTT	CATSEWGNTGELFF
.	TRBV3-1	TRBJ2-7	.	TGTGCCAGCAGCCAAGATCTTGCGCTAGCGCTGTACTTC	CASSQDLALALYF
TRBD2	TRBV28	TRBJ2-3	.	TGTGCCAGCAGTTCTGGAGGGGACTATAGCACAGATACGCAGTATTTT	CASSSGGDYSTDTQYF
TRBD2	TRBV5-4	TRBJ2-7	.	TGTGCCAGCAGCGCCGGGACTAACTACGAGCAGTACTTC	CASSAGTNYEQYF
.	TRBV2	TRBJ1-5	.	TGTGCCAGCAGCCATCGCCGGGACAACAATCAGCCCCAGCATTTT	CASSHRRDNNQPQHF
.	TRBV6-6	TRBJ1-1	.	TGTGCCAGCAGTCGTCAAACAGAGGAAGCTTTCTTT	CASSRQTEEAFF
.	TRBV12-3/TRBV12-4	TRBJ1-2	.	TGTGCCAGCAGTTTTCGGCCAGGCGCTGGCTACACCTTC	CASSFRPGAGYTF
TRBD2	TRBV29-1	TRBJ2-7	.	TGCAGCGTTGCTCTACTAGCGGGAGGGCCCTACGAGCAGTACTTC	CSVALLAGGPYEQYF
TRBD2	TRBV29-1	TRBJ2-2	.	TGCAGCGGTACCGGGACTAGCGGGAGAAAGGGCGGGGAGCTGTTTTTT	CSGTGTSGRKGGELFF
.	TRBV29-1	TRBJ2-7	.	TGCAGCGTTGCGAACAATCGCTACGAGCAGTACTTC	CSVANNRYEQYF
.	TRBV7-2	TRBJ1-1	.	TGTGCCAGCAGCTTTGTCAGGATGAGAGCTTTCTTT	CASSFVRMRAFF
TRBD1	TRBV19	TRBJ2-6	.	TGTGCCAGTAGTATCTTGACAGGGTCTGGGGCCAACGTCCTGACTTTC	CASSILTGSGANVLTF
TRBD2	TRBV20-1	TRBJ2-3	.	TGCAGTGCTAGGGGGCCAGCGGGAGGGCCACAAGATACGCAGTATTTT	CSARGPAGGPQDTQYF
TRBD2	TRBV20-1	TRBJ2-7	.	TGCAGTGGGGGAGGGGACTACTCCTACGAGCAGTACTTC	CSGGGDYSYEQYF
.	TRBV28	TRBJ2-1	once	TGTGCCACCCTTGGGGAGGTGGGCAATGAGCAGTTCTTC	CATLGEVGNEQFF
TRBD2	TRBV12-3/TRBV12-4	TRBJ2-3	.	TGTGCCAGCAGGAAAAGCGGGAGTGATACGCAGTATTTT	CASRKSGSDTQYF
TRBD2	TRBV20-1	TRBJ2-7	.	TGCAGTGCAACCAAGACTAGCGGGAGGGACTACGAGCAGTACTTC	CSATKTSGRDYEQYF
.	TRBV19	TRBJ2-7	.	TGTGCCAGTAGTATAAGTGGCAGGGACGACGAGCAGTACTTC	CASSISGRDDEQYF
.	TRBV5-6	TRBJ1-2	.	TGTGCCAGCAGCCTGTTTGCCCAGGTGGGCGGCTACACCTTC	CASSLFAQVGGYTF
.	TRBV7-3	TRBJ2-1	.	TGTGCCAGCAGCCCACCCGGGGGTTCCTTTGGTGAGCAGTTCTTC	CASSPPGGSFGEQFF
.	TRBV7-2	TRBJ2-5	.	TGTGCCAGCAGACAACCAGGCAACCAAGAGACCCAGTACTTC	CASRQPGNQETQYF
TRBD1	TRBV20-1	TRBJ2-5	.	TGCAGTGCTAGAGCACAGGGGGCTAGGGAGACCCAGTACTTC	CSARAQGARETQYF
TRBD2	TRBV12-3/TRBV12-4	TRBJ2-1	.	TGTGCCAGCAGTTCGTTAGCGGGAGGCTATAGAAATGAGCAGTTCTTC	CASSSLAGGYRNEQFF
.	TRBV28	TRBJ2-3	.	TGTGCCAGCAGTTTGGCCGGATACACTAGCACAGATACGCAGTATTTT	CASSLAGYTSTDTQYF
TRBD2	TRBV15	TRBJ2-3	once	TGTGCCACCTCGACTAGCGGGAGGGCCGAGCACAGAGGTACGCAGTATTTT	CATSTSGRAEHRGTQYF
TRBD2	TRBV2	TRBJ2-1	once	TGTGCCAGCAGTGGACTAGCGGTCCGCAATGAGCAGTTCTTC	CASSGLAVRNEQFF
.	TRBV30	TRBJ2-1	.	TGTGCCTGGAGTTCACGAAGGGGAGAGCAGTTCTTC	CAWSSRRGEQFF
TRBD1	TRBV6-5	TRBJ2-3	.	TGTGCCAGCACCTCGACAGGGGGCCTTACAGATACGCAGTATTTT	CASTSTGGLTDTQYF
.	TRBV9	TRBJ2-7	.	TGTGCCAGCAGCCCCCGGGACATCCGCGGATGGAACGAGCAGTACTTC	CASSPRDIRGWNEQYF
TRBD1	TRBV29-1	TRBJ1-1	.	TGCAGCGTTGAAGGGCAGGGGGGCACTGAAGCTTTCTTT	CSVEGQGGTEAFF
.	TRBV7-9	TRBJ1-2	.	TGTGCCAGCAGCTTAGATAACGGGCATCGAGGCTACACCTTC	CASSLDNGHRGYTF
.	TRBV15	TRBJ1-2	.	TGTGCCACCAGCAGAGATCGCAGGCTCTATGGCTACACCTTC	CATSRDRRLYGYTF
TRBD2	TRBV6-5	TRBJ2-1	.	TGTGCCAGCAGTTACACCCACCCTAGCGGGAGCTCCTACAATGAGCAGTTCTTC	CASSYTHPSGSSYNEQFF
TRBD2	TRBV7-2	TRBJ2-5	.	TGTGCCAGCAGCTTAGTCAGCGGGGGTCAAGAGACCCAGTACTTC	CASSLVSGGQETQYF
TRBD2	TRBV6-1	TRBJ2-3	once	TGTGCCAGCACCAGGGGCGTTGCGGGAGGACTCACAGATACGCAGTATTTT	CASTRGVAGGLTDTQYF
.	TRBV5-1	TRBJ2-7	.	TGCGCCAGCTTTGACAACTCCTACGAGCAGTACTTC	CASFDNSYEQYF
.	TRBV7-3	TRBJ2-3	.	TGTGCCAGCAGCCCGCAGGGGAGCACAGATACGCAGTATTTT	CASSPQGSTDTQYF
.	TRBV30	TRBJ1-2	.	TGTGCCTGGAGTCCGATGTCGGCAGGGGATGGCTACACCTTC	CAWSPMSAGDGYTF
.	TRBV3-1	TRBJ1-5	.	TGTGCCAGCAGCCATGCAAAAGGCCAGCCCCAGCATTTT	CASSHAKGQPQHF
.	TRBV20-1	TRBJ2-1	.	TGCAGTGCTACTCGCGACAATGAGCAGTTCTTC	CSATRDNEQFF
TRBD2	TRBV20-1	TRBJ2-7	once	TGCAGTGCCAACGAAGGACTAGCGGGAGTGGGAGAGCAGTACTTC	CSANEGLAGVGEQYF
.	TRBV12-3/TRBV12-4	TRBJ2-4	.	TGTGCCAGCAGTTTAACCGGGGGAAAAAACATTCAGTACTTC	CASSLTGGKNIQYF
.	TRBV11-3	TRBJ2-1	.	TGTGCCAGCAGCAGTCAGGGGTACAATGAGCAGTTCTTC	CASSSQGYNEQFF
.	TRBV24-1	TRBJ2-2	.	TGTGCCACCAGTGCGCCGGGGACGAACACCGGGGAGCTGTTTTTT	CATSAPGTNTGELFF
TRBD2	TRBV20-1	TRBJ2-7	.	TGCAGTGCTAGAGGTGGGTGGGAGGGCCACTACGAGCAGTACTTC	CSARGGWEGHYEQYF
.	TRBV1	TRBJ2-3	once	TGCACCAGCAGTCCTAATTTGGACTGTGGGTGGAGAGATACGCAGTATTTT	CTSSPNLDCGWRDTQYF
TRBD1	TRBV2	TRBJ2-1	.	TGTGCCAGCAGTGAAGCGCGGACAGGGGCCTATGAGCAGTTCTTC	CASSEARTGAYEQFF
.	TRBV5-1	TRBJ1-1	.	TGCGCCAGCTCATTAATCGACACCCCTGAAGCTTTCTTT	CASSLIDTPEAFF